This is a list of T cell receptor beta chains from one sample in a study of CD8+ T cells in alopecia areata. The data were produced by immunoSEQ multiplex PCR, yet TCRdb's version contains in-frame clones alone and is incomplete. This sample has 200,000 to 250,000 clones, with 64% found just once. This specimen was CD4+ T cells sorted from blood, taken at week 4, from a patient treated with tofacitinib. The origin of the receptors is a human donor with alopecia areata. Both conserved end residues are trimmed from each CDR3.

V gene	J gene	CDR3 protein
TRBV5-1	TRBJ2-5	ASSLPERGETQY
TRBV6-6	TRBJ1-5	ASSLDYSNQPQH
TRBV5-1	TRBJ2-1	ASSPEAGGHNEQF
TRBV30	TRBJ2-7	AWSKWGQGSYEQY
TRBV2	TRBJ1-2	ASSGDARDGYT
TRBV7-2	TRBJ2-7	ASSPTTYEQY
TRBV5-6	TRBJ2-7	ASSLPHNALYEQY
TRBV2	TRBJ2-2	ASSDTTYTGELF
TRBV2	TRBJ2-3	ASQKMTGPDTQY
TRBV6-6	TRBJ2-7	ASNIYPTHEQY
TRBV5-6	TRBJ2-3	ASSLPTSGDTQY
TRBV5-6	TRBJ2-7	ASSLGGASSYEQY
TRBV29-1	TRBJ2-7	SVDGTSRDEQY
TRBV30	TRBJ1-2	AWSVSRGTVGA
TRBV7-2	TRBJ1-1	ASSLDTNTEAF
TRBV27	TRBJ2-5	ASSPYRDRAETQY
TRBV7-3	TRBJ1-3	ASIYLTPGNTIY
TRBV7-2	TRBJ2-5	ASSLGVQETQY
TRBV5-1	TRBJ1-4	ASSKTGNDEKLF
TRBV7-2	TRBJ1-3	ASSLGFGDSGNTIY
TRBV30	TRBJ2-3	AWSVMDTQY
TRBV5-6	TRBJ1-1	ASSRGPPEAF
TRBV7-6	TRBJ2-6	ASSPTARGPGANVLT
TRBV7-2	TRBJ1-1	ASSRDSMNTEAF
TRBV5-1	TRBJ1-1	ASSLAMGTEAF
TRBV18	TRBJ1-1	ASSPPGGTGGITEAF
TRBV19	TRBJ2-2	ASSTQGGTNTGELF
TRBV7-9	TRBJ2-7	ASSLSASTYEQY
TRBV9	TRBJ2-5	ASSVGAGGPVYETQY
TRBV25-1	TRBJ1-6	ASSERISPLH
TRBV5-1	TRBJ2-5	ASSLAGPQETQY
TRBV11-2	TRBJ2-3	ASSFFSGGRTDTQY
TRBV29-1	TRBJ1-1	SVGTVEAF
TRBV5-1	TRBJ2-3	ASSLRTDTDTQY
TRBV7-8	TRBJ2-7	ASSLGEGGRSYEQY
TRBV6-5	TRBJ2-2	ASTRGNTGELF
TRBV5-6	TRBJ2-1	ASSLLGDRNEQF
TRBV5-1	TRBJ1-2	ASSLGTDYGYT
TRBV7-6	TRBJ1-5	ASSLGRTDTGGNQPQH
TRBV30	TRBJ2-3	AWSVGDTQY
TRBV6-5	TRBJ2-5	ASSYGSLQETQY
TRBV6-5	TRBJ1-1	ASSYSPAGRGTEAF
TRBV29-1	TRBJ2-7	SVRKGTGLPYEQY
TRBV2	TRBJ2-3	ASRAGFSTDTQY
TRBV15	TRBJ1-3	ATETQRASGNTIY
TRBV2	TRBJ1-6	ASSPGQANSPLH
TRBV5-4	TRBJ2-5	ASSQRDTSEY
TRBV11-3	TRBJ2-2	ASSLGGTNTGELF
TRBV30	TRBJ1-2	AWSVLGEINT
TRBV6-6	TRBJ2-7	ASHRPGTGGAYEQY
TRBV30	TRBJ2-4	AWSRTGNIQY